This TCR beta chain is drawn from a study of cytomegalovirus exposure and HLA in healthy donors. General observations from the study: CMV serostatus alone was available as immune exposure information. Reportedly, TCR beta sequences accurately predicted HLA-A and HLA-B alleles in most subjects.

At sampling all donors were nominally healthy, likely with unrecorded immune exposures. The sample holds a few counts of this clone. The antigen is undetermined. Germline assignment: CDR1 SNHLY and CDR2 FYNNEI. V was shortened by 10 bases and J by 2 bases, with 17 bases between the two germline ends. The CDR3 consists of 14 residues. 60 Vbeta and 13 Jbeta primers were used in PCR. The method was immunoSEQ multiplex PCR; TCRdb's version includes in-frame clones alone and lacks a portion of them. Among some 80,000 clones, over 9% were seen once, and the ten largest hold approximately 25%. Sequenced sample: PBMCs. The chain has TRBV2 and TRBJ1-1; no firm D call. The receptor comes from a man aged 55 to 69 in good health and CMV-seropositive. CDR3 region: CAICRYEGNTEAFF. Here the CDR3 DNA reads TGTGCCATATGTCGCTATGAGGGTAACACTGAAGCTTTCTTT.